This TCR beta chain was documented in a study of prognosis after radiotherapy for stage I lung cancer (dated by TCRdb to the early 2020s). Notes on the research overall: Around 19 stage I NSCLC patients were enrolled in Nanjing, China, between April 2018 and January 2019. Oligometastatic NSCLC after surgical resection of the primary tumor was present in roughly 5 patients, while newly diagnosed primary stage I lung tumors were present in approximately 14. Every patient was deemed medically inoperable, about a dozen because of comorbidities and roughly 7 because they refused surgery. The cohort comprised more than 10 men and roughly 6 women with a median age of roughly 69 years, ranging from about 53 to 85 years. Tumor histology was squamous cell carcinoma in about 7 patients and adenocarcinoma in some 13. SBRT was delivered in 3 to 5 fractions with a biologically effective dose of at least 100 Gy, and image-guided IMRT or VMAT was used for delivery. SBRT was not combined with any concurrent therapy in any patient. Distant metastases were developed by four of the 19 patients after SBRT, at a median of roughly 7 months, whereas no significant progression was observed in the other 15 patients. The study profiled peripheral blood TCR beta repertoires from stage I NSCLC patients before and after stereotactic body radiotherapy and related them to distant failure. For each of the roughly 19 patients, one blood sample was taken before SBRT and one after, so the study sequenced about 38 samples in total.

This clonotype was counted at least ten times. Its antigen target is currently unknown. No base quality information exists; no much larger clone differs at one position. Results and caveats for the whole study, not just this receptor: No determination of tumor specificity was made for expanded TCR clones. Differences by metastasis status were reportedly seen in TRBV and TRBJ usage frequencies, involving two V genes at baseline and, after SBRT, nine or ten V genes and two J genes. Post-SBRT Shannon entropy and its change from baseline were lower in patients who developed distant metastases; baseline Shannon entropy was not associated with metastases. None of the reported P values were adjusted for multiple comparisons. A decrease in unique TCR clone counts was observed after SBRT (median roughly 10,000 before versus several thousand after; Wilcoxon paired P=0.011). Limitations of the study included a small cohort and short follow-up, and the study findings need independent validation.

Unmatched junction bases come to 4, with V trimmed by 3 bases and J by 0 bases. The CDR3 spans 16 residues, from the cysteine through the phenylalanine. CDR3 DNA is the only sequence kept; it has 48 bases, read in frame from the first base. For CDR1 and CDR2, the germline V gene lists LGHNA and YSLEER. All patients had node-negative disease on CT and PET/CT, and none had a history of other malignancies or had previously received chemotherapy or radiotherapy. At each of two time points, 4.5 to 7.5 milliliters of peripheral venous blood were collected in EDTA tubes. Ficoll-Paque Plus density-gradient centrifugation was used to isolate PBMCs. Immediately after collection, samples were stored at -80 degrees C until analysis. Two rounds of multiplex PCR on genomic DNA were used to amplify the TCR beta CDR3 region. The first PCR round used primers specific to each TRBV and TRBJ gene, with sequences filed in Chinese patent CN105087789A. Universal primers were used in the second round of PCR. The Roche High Pure PCR Template Preparation Kit was used to extract genomic DNA from frozen PBMCs. An Illumina HiSeq 3000 was used to sequence the libraries paired-end with 151 bp reads. Per the source publication's procedure: CutAdapt was used to remove raw reads lacking the multiplex PCR primer sequences. High-quality paired reads were merged into contigs with PEAR. MiXCR assigned TRB V, D and J gene segments to each contig by aligning to reference sequences. To remove sequencing errors, CDR3 sequences were clustered according to base quality and sequence similarity. Shannon entropy, normalized by the natural log of the productive TCR sequence number, served as the measure of diversity. Clonality was defined as one minus Shannon entropy divided by the natural log of the number of unique clonotypes. Using the Youden index from ROC curves, the researchers picked the repertoire-metric cut-offs for progression-free survival, and all analyses were carried out in R 3.5.3. TCRdb reworked the public reads: Q25 trimming with fastp, MiXCR clone assembly, productive beta chains retained. Rows merge per CDR3 protein into single entries with the most common DNA and genes. These V and J calls rely on TCRdb rather than the paper's analysis. Counted in this sample were about 26,000 distinct CDR3 sequences; around two fifths of them appeared once. The leading ten clones occupy less than 40% of the sample.

Source: PBMCs, taken before or after stereotactic body radiation therapy (not recorded which). The sequence derives from a donor older than 45 with non-small cell lung cancer. The chain is made from TRBV4-3 and TRBJ2-2, and TRBD1 matches 7 of the central bases. The nucleotide sequence is TGCGCCAGCAGCCAGAAGACAGGGTCGAACACCGGGGAGCTGTTTTTT. This codes for CASSQKTGSNTGELFF.